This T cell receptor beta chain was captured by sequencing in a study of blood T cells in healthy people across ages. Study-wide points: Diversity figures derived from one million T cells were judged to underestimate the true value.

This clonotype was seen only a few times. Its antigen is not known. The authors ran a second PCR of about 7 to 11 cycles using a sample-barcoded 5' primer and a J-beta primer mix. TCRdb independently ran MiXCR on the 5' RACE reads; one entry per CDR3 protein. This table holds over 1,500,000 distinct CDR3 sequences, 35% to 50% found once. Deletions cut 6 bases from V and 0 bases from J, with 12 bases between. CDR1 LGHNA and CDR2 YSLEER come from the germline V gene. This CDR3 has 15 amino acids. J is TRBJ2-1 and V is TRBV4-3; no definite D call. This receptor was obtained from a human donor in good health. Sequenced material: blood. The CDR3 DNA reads TGCGCCAGCAGTTTGGGCTTTAGCTCCTACAATGAGCAGTTCTTC. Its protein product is CASSLGFSSYNEQFF.